Below are 20 T cell receptor beta chains sequenced from a single sample in a study of radiotherapy plus CTLA-4 blockade in lung cancer. Clones were sequenced by immunoSEQ multiplex PCR, and TCRdb holds only the in-frame ones, with some missing. The data contain approximately 72,000 clones, 78% of them singletons. This sample comprised peripheral blood, obtained from a patient treated with radiotherapy plus ipilimumab. These TCRs come from a human donor with non-small cell lung cancer who had a complete response to radiotherapy plus ipilimumab.

The chain has TRBV5-6 and TRBJ2-2, with 12 positions matching TRBD2. Germline V gene data show CDR1 as SGHDT and CDR2 as YYEEEE. V trimming: 4 bases; J trimming: 5 bases; junction bases outside the gene matches: 6. The length of the CDR3 is 16 residues. The CDR3 sequence: CASSGLAGGETGELFF. The CDR3 coding sequence is TGTGCCAGCAGCGGGCTAGCGGGAGGGGAAACCGGGGAGCTGTTTTTT.

This chain joins TRBV6-1 and TRBJ1-2; perhaps TRBD1 as D (6 bases). The CDR3 is 17 residues long. CDR1 and CDR2 from the germline V gene are MNHNS and SASEGT. Trimming took 4 bases from V and 4 from J, leaving 22 bases between them. The CDR3: CASSGGGRDSIVYGYTF. For the CDR3, the DNA is TGTGCCAGCAGTGGAGGGGGACGGGATTCCATTGTCTATGGCTACACCTTC.

This clone was detected only a few times. The chain employs TRBV21-1 and TRBJ1-1; TRBD1 is the table's D call and was not checked against the DNA. TRBV21-1 has pseudogene status. The CDR3 is 12 amino acids. For the CDR3, the DNA is TGTGCCAGCAGCTACAACAACACTGAAGCTTTCTTT. Translation: CASSYNNTEAFF.

This clone was seen more than once but under ten times. The V gene is TRBV2, the J gene TRBJ1-3; D call uncertain. Germline CDR1 reads SNHLY; CDR2 reads FYNNEI. CDR3 length: 13 residues. V gave up 0 bases and J gave up 13 bases, with 13 bases separating them. CDR3 in DNA: TGTGCCAGCAGTGAAGCGAGAAGGGATACGATATATTTT. This sequence encodes CASSEARRDTIYF. The full variable domain, with the rest looked up from reference TRBV2 and TRBJ1-3, is EPEVTQTPSHQVTQMGQEVILRCVPISNHLYFYWYRQILGQKVEFLVSFYNNEISEKSEIFDDQFSVERPDGSNFTLKIRSTKLEDSAMYFCASSEARRDTIYFGEGSWLTVV.

V and J are TRBV5-1 and TRBJ2-3, with 9 bases identical to TRBD2. V lost 3 bases and J lost 7; bases outside the gene matches: 12. This CDR3 is built from 16 residues. CDR1 and CDR2 (germline): SGHRS, YFSETQ. The CDR3 bases are TGCGCCAGCAGCTCGGAAGGGACTAGCCACCGAAATACGCAGTATTTT. It yields the protein CASSSEGTSHRNTQYF.

The rearrangement uses TRBV18 and TRBJ1-5; maybe TRBD1 (6 bases). Germline CDR1 KGHSH, CDR2 LQKENI. CDR3 size: 15 residues. V was cut by 0 bases and J by 7 bases, with 13 bases left in between. The CDR3 region is CASSPPGGGSQPQHF. The DNA of the CDR3 is TGTGCCAGCTCACCACCAGGGGGAGGTTCGCAGCCCCAGCATTTT.

With respect to this clone: In the same sample, other DNA sequences code for this CDR3. The rearrangement links TRBV18 to TRBJ2-7; D perhaps matches TRBD2 (6 bases). V lost 3 bases to trimming and J lost 3 bases, with 12 bases between them. CDR1 and CDR2 (germline): KGHSH, LQKENI. This CDR3 is built from 14 residues. This CDR3 is CASSPGGGLYEQYV. The CDR3 DNA follows: TGTGCCAGCTCACCCGGCGGAGGGCTCTACGAGCAGTACGTC.

The rearrangement links TRBV15 to TRBJ2-7; D tentatively fits TRBD1 or TRBD2 (5 bases each). The V gene lost 0 bases and the J gene lost 5 bases, with 11 bases spanning the gap. Germline CDR1 reads LNHNV; CDR2 reads YYDKDF (reference sequence). The CDR3 totals 14 residues. The CDR3 DNA follows: TGTGCCACCAGCAGAGATTGGGGGTTCCACGAGCAGTACTTC. Its translation: CATSRDWGFHEQYF.

The chain couples TRBV18 to TRBJ2-3; possibly TRBD1 or TRBD2 for D (6 bases each). CDR1 and CDR2 (germline): KGHSH, LQKENI. The CDR3 consists of 15 residues. V was pared by 4 bases and J by 1 base, with 12 bases between. CDR3: CASSLGGSRTDTQYF. The CDR3 DNA reads TGTGCCAGCTCACTCGGGGGCTCTCGCACAGATACGCAGTATTTT. Based on the CDR3 plus reference TRBV18 and TRBJ2-3, the full variable domain is NAGVMQNPRHLVRRRGQEARLRCSPMKGHSHVYWYRQLPEEGLKFMVYLQKENIIDESGMPKERFSAEFPKEGPSILRIQQVVRGDSAAYFCASSLGGSRTDTQYFGPGTRLTVL.

V gene TRBV5-1 combines with J gene TRBJ1-1, with D uncertain. From germline, CDR1 is SGHRS and CDR2 YFSETQ. This CDR3 spans 16 amino acids. The germline V and J ends were trimmed by 1 base and 1 base, with 14 bases remaining between them. The CDR3 nucleotides are TGCGCCAGCAGCTTGAGCTCGGGTGTGGGGAACACTGAAGCTTTCTTT. Protein sequence: CASSLSSGVGNTEAFF.

A remark on this clone: In the same sample, other DNA sequences code for this CDR3. The chain recombines TRBV30 with TRBJ2-5; possible D gene TRBD2, 5 bases. This CDR3 is 11 amino acids long. Germline lookup yields CDR1 GTSNPN and CDR2 SVGIG (reference sequence). Trimming removed 1 base from V and 5 bases from J, with 5 bases in between. The CDR3: CAWSGGETQYF. The CDR3 bases are TGTGCCTGGAGTGGCGGGGAGACCCAGTACTTC.

The gene calls are TRBV11-2 and TRBJ1-1; D not resolved. CDR3 size: 15 residues. The V gene lost 4 bases and the J gene lost 3 bases, with 15 bases spanning the gap. Germline V gives CDR1 SGHAT, CDR2 FQNNGV. The CDR3 sequence: CASSSYPKGDTEAFF. CDR3 sequence (DNA): TGTGCCAGCAGCTCCTACCCGAAGGGAGACACTGAAGCTTTCTTT.

The genes are TRBV29-1 and TRBJ1-3; unclear D gene. In germline, CDR1 is SQVTM, CDR2 ANQGSEA. Trimming took 1 base from V and 1 from J, leaving 5 bases between them. The CDR3 loop spans 13 amino acids. CDR3 bases: TGCAGCGTTGAAGGACAATCTGGAAACACCATATATTTT. Translation gives CSVEGQSGNTIYF.

The rearrangement links TRBV14 to TRBJ2-1; no reliable D call. Trimming removed 0 bases at V and 8 bases at J, with 8 bases between. Germline V gene data show CDR1 as SGHDN and CDR2 as FVKESK. This CDR3 region has 13 residues. In nucleotides, the CDR3 is TGTGCCAGCAGCCAAGACCCTGGTTATGAGCAGTTCTTC. This translates into CASSQDPGYEQFF.

Written as DNA, the CDR3 is TGTGCCAGTACTAACCGGCTTGAAGCTTTCTTT. This codes for CASTNRLEAFF. The genes are TRBV6-5 and TRBJ1-1; D gene ambiguous. The CDR3 spans 11 residues. CDR1 MNHEY and CDR2 SVGAGI come from the germline V gene. Trimming pared 9 bases from V and 7 bases from J, leaving 12 bases between.

The DNA of the CDR3 is TGCGCCAGCAGCTTGGAAGCGGGTATCACTGAAGCTTTCTTT. This encodes CASSLEAGITEAFF. The chain links TRBV5-1 to TRBJ1-1; D is unresolved. The CDR3 length is 14 residues. Germline lookup yields CDR1 SGHRS and CDR2 YFSETQ. Trimming shortened V by 0 bases and J by 4 bases, and 10 bases separated the two germline ends.

The genes are TRBV11-2 and TRBJ2-3; D may be TRBD1 (5 bases). CDR3 size: 14 residues. V was clipped by 8 bases and J by 1 base, with 13 bases between them. Looked up from germline, CDR1 is SGHAT and CDR2 is FQNNGV. This CDR3 is CASGPGWGTDTQYF. The CDR3 bases are TGTGCCAGCGGTCCAGGGTGGGGCACAGATACGCAGTATTTT.

This chain joins TRBV7-9 and TRBJ2-3; D may be TRBD2 (5 bases). Trimming took 5 bases from V and 3 from J, leaving 12 bases between them. CDR3 size: 14 residues. The germline CDR1 and CDR2 sequences are SEHNR and FQNEAQ (reference sequence). CDR3 loop: CASSREGATDTQYF. In DNA form, the CDR3 reads TGTGCCAGCAGCCGAGAGGGAGCAACAGATACGCAGTATTTT.

This rearrangement joins TRBV27 to TRBJ2-7; 7 nucleotides align to TRBD2. Germline V CDR1 and CDR2: MNHEY, SMNVEV (reference sequence). Trimming at V came to 8 bases and at J to 7 bases, leaving 14 bases not matched to a gene. The CDR3 has 14 amino acids. The CDR3 spells CASSRGRAAGEQYV. The CDR3, as DNA: TGTGCCAGCTCCCGGGGGAGGGCCGCAGGAGAGCAGTACGTC.

The J gene is TRBJ2-1, the V gene TRBV11-3, with D hard to call. Per germline, CDR1 SGHNT and CDR2 YENEEA. V was cut by 1 base and J by 3 bases, with 7 bases left in between. The CDR3 sequence is 14 residues long. CDR3: CASSLGQDYNEQFF. The DNA of the CDR3 is TGTGCCAGCAGCTTAGGGCAGGACTACAATGAGCAGTTCTTC.